This T cell receptor (beta chain) originates from a study of OX40 agonist ivuxolimab in advanced cancers. Study information: Enrolled patients in dose escalation had cancers that were hepatocellular carcinoma, melanoma, renal cell or head and neck cancer.

Libraries were prepared by immunoSEQ multiplex PCR; TCRdb keeps only in-frame clonotypes and omits some of them. The table shows around 34,000 clones, with under 90% occurring only once. V was shortened by 6 bases and J by 4 bases, with 12 bases between the two germline ends. The CDR3 sequence is 13 residues long. This rearrangement joins TRBV23-1 to TRBJ1-2, with D unclear. TRBV23-1 is labeled an ORF, and its function is uncertain. Material: CD4+ or CD8+ T cells sorted from blood, obtained in a trial of the OX40 agonist ivuxolimab. The clonotype originates from an adult with an advanced solid tumor such as melanoma, head and neck, liver or kidney cancer. CDR3 bases: TGCGCCAGCAGAAATCTGCGGAGCTATGGCTACACCTTC. This encodes CASRNLRSYGYTF.